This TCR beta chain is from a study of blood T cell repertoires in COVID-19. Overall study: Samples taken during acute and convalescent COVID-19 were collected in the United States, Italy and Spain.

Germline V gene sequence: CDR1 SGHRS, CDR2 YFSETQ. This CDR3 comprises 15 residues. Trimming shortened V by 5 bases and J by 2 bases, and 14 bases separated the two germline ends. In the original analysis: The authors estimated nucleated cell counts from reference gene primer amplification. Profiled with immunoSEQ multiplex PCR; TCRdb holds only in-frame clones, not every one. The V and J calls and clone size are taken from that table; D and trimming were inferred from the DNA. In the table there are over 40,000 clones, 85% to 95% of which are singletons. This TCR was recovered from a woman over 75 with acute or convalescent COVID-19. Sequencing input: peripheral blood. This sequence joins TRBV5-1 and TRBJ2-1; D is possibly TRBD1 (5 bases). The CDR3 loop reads CASRGELTTYNEQFF. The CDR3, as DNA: TGCGCCAGCAGAGGGGAACTAACGACCTACAATGAGCAGTTCTTC.